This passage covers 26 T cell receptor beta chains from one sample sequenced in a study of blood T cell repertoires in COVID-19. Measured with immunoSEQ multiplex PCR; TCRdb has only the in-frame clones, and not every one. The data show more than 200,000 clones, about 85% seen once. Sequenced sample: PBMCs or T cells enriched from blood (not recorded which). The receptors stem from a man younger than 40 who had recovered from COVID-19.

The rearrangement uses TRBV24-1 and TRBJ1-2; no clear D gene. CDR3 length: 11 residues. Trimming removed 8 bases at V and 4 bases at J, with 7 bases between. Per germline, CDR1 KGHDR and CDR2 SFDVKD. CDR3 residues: CATIRSYGYTF. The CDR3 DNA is TGTGCCACCATCCGGAGCTATGGCTACACCTTC.

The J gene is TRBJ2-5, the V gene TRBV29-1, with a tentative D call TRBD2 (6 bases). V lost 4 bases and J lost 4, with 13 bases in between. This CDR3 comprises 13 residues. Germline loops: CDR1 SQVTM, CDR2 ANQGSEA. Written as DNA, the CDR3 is TGCAGCGTTGTGGTCGGGGGAAGAGAGACCCAGTACTTC. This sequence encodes CSVVVGGRETQYF.

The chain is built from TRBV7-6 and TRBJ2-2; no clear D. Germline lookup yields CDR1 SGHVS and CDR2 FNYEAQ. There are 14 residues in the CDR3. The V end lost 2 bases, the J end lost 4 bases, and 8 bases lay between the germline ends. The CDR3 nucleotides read TGTGCCAGCAGCTTATCTAGGATCACCGGGGAGCTGTTTTTT. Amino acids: CASSLSRITGELFF.

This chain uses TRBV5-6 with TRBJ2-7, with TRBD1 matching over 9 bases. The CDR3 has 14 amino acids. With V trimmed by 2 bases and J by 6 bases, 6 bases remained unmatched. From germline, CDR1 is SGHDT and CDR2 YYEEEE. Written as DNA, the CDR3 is TGTGCCAGCAGCTTTGGGACAGGGAGGGCCGAGCAGTACTTC. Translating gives CASSFGTGRAEQYF.

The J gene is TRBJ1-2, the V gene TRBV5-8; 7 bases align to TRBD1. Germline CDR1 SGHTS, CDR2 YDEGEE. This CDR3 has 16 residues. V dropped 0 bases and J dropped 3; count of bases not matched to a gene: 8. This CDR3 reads CASSLADRVGYYGYTF. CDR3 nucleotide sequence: TGTGCCAGCAGCTTGGCCGACAGGGTAGGGTACTATGGCTACACCTTC.

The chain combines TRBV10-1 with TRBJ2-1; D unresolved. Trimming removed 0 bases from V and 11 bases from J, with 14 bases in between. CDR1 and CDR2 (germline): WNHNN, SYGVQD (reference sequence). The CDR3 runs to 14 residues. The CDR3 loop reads CASSESRIDGKQFF. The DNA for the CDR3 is TGCGCCAGCAGTGAGTCCAGGATCGACGGAAAGCAGTTCTTC.

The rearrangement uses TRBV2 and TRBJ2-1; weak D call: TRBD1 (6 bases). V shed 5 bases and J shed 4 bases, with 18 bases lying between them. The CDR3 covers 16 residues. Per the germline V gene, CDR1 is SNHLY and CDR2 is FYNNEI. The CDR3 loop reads CASSPKDRYAYNEQFF. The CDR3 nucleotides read TGTGCCAGCAGTCCAAAAGACAGGTACGCTTACAATGAGCAGTTCTTC.

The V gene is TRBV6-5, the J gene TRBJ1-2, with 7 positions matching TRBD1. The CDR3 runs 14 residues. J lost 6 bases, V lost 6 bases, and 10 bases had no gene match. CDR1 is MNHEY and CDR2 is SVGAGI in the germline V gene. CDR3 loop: CASSGKTGHDGYTF. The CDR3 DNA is TGTGCCAGCAGCGGAAAGACAGGGCATGATGGCTACACCTTC.

CDR3 sequence reads: CASCGQDATNEKLFF. The CDR3 DNA is TGTGCCAGCTGTGGACAAGATGCAACTAATGAAAAACTGTTTTTT. The chain joins TRBV28 to TRBJ1-4; D is possibly TRBD1 (5 bases). The CDR3 sequence is 15 residues long. Trimming pared 8 bases from V and 0 bases from J, leaving 13 bases between. Germline-derived CDR1 and CDR2 are MDHEN and SYDVKM.

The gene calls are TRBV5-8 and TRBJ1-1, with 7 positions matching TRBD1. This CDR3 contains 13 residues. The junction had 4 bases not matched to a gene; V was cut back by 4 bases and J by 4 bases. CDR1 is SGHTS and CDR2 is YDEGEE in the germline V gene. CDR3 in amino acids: CASSLRQGTEAFF. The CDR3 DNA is TGTGCCAGCAGCCTAAGACAGGGCACTGAAGCTTTCTTT.

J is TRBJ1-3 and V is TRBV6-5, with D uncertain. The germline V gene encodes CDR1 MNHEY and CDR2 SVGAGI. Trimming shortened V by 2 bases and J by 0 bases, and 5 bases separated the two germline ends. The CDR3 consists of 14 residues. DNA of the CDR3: TGTGCCAGCAGTTACGGCGGCTCTGGAAACACCATATATTTT. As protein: CASSYGGSGNTIYF.

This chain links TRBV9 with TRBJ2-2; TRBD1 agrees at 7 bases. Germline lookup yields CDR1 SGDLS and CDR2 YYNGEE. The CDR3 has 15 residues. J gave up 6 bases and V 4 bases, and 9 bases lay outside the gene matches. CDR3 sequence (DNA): TGTGCCAGCAGCCCAGACAGGGCCATGGCCGGGGAGCTGTTTTTT. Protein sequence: CASSPDRAMAGELFF. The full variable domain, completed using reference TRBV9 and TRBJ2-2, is DSGVTQTPKHLITATGQRVTLRCSPRSGDLSVYWYQQSLDQGLQFLIQYYNGEERAKGNILERFSAQQFPDLHSELNLSSLELGDSALYFCASSPDRAMAGELFFGEGSRLTVL.

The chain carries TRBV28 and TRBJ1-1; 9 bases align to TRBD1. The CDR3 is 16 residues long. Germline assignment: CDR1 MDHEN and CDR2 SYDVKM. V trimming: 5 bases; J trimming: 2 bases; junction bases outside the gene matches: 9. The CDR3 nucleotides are TGTGCCAGCAGTGCCGACAGGGGGTATGAAAACACTGAAGCTTTCTTT. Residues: CASSADRGYENTEAFF.

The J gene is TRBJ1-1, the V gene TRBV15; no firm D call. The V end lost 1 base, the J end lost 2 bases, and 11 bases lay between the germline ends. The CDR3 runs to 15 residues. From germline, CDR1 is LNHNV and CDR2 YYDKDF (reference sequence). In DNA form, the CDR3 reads TGTGCCACCAGCAGAGTTCTGACTTCCAACACTGAAGCTTTCTTT. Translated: CATSRVLTSNTEAFF.

CDR3: CASSSQGARNEKLFF. CDR3 DNA: TGCGCCAGCAGCTCCCAGGGGGCGCGTAACGAAAAACTGTTTTTT. The chain couples TRBV5-1 to TRBJ1-4; TRBD1 aligns across 8 bases. Germline lookup yields CDR1 SGHRS and CDR2 YFSETQ. V dropped 3 bases and J dropped 8; count of bases not matched to a gene: 9. This CDR3 has 15 residues. Looking up the rest from reference TRBV5-1 and TRBJ1-4 gives the full variable domain: KAGVTQTPRYLIKTRGQQVTLSCSPISGHRSVSWYQQTPGQGLQFLFEYFSETQRNKGNFPGRFSGRQFSNSRSEMNVSTLELGDSALYLCASSSQGARNEKLFFGSGTQLSVL.

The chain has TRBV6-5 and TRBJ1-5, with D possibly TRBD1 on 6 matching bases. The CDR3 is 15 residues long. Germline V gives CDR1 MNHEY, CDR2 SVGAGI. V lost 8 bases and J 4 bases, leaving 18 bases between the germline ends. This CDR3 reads CASCGGLYGNQPQHF. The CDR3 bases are TGTGCCAGCTGCGGGGGGCTCTATGGAAATCAGCCCCAGCATTTT.

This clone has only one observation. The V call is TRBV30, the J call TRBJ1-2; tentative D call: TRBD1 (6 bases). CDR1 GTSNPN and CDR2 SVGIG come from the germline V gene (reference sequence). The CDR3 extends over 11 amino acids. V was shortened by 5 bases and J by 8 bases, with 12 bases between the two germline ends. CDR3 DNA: TGTGCCTGGCAGGGGTTGGGGGGCTACACCTTC. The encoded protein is CAWQGLGGYTF.

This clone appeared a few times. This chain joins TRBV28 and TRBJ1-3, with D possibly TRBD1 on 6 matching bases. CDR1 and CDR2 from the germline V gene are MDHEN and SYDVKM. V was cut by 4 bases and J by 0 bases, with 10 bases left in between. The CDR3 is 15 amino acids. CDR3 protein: CASSSTGNSGNTIYF. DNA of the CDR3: TGTGCCAGCAGTTCTACAGGGAACTCTGGAAACACCATATATTTT.

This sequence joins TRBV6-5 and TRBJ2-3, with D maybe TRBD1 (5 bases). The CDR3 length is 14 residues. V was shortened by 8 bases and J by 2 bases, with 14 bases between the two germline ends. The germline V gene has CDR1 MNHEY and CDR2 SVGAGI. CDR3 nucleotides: TGTGCCAGCCGACCCCAGGGCTACACAGATACGCAGTATTTT. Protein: CASRPQGYTDTQYF.

The CDR3 sequence is CASSDLSGANVLTF. The CDR3, as DNA: TGTGCCAGCAGTGACTTAAGTGGGGCCAACGTCCTGACTTTC. V usage is TRBV28 and J usage is TRBJ2-6, with no clear D. Germline CDR1 is MDHEN and CDR2 is SYDVKM. The CDR3 totals 14 residues. Deletions cut 5 bases from V and 3 bases from J, with 8 bases between.

CDR3 nucleotides: TGTGCCAGCAGTACGGGATTCCGCACGGAGCAGTTCTTC. Amino acid sequence: CASSTGFRTEQFF. The chain is built from TRBV11-3 and TRBJ2-1, with a weak D call TRBD2 (5 bases). Germline loops: CDR1 SGHNT, CDR2 YENEEA. V was trimmed by 6 bases and J by 10 bases, leaving 16 bases between them. The CDR3 loop spans 13 amino acids.

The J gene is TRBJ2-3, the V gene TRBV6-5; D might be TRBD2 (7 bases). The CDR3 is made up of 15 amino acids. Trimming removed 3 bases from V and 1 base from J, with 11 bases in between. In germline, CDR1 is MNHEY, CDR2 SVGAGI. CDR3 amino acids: CASSYRGARTDTQYF. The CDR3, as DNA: TGTGCCAGCAGTTATCGGGGGGCCCGCACAGATACGCAGTATTTT.

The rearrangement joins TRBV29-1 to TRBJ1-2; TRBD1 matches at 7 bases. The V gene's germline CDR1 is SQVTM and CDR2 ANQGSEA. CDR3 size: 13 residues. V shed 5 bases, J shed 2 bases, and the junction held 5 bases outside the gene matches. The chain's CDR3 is CSVTGTANYGYTF. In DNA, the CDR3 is TGCAGCGTTACGGGGACAGCCAACTATGGCTACACCTTC.

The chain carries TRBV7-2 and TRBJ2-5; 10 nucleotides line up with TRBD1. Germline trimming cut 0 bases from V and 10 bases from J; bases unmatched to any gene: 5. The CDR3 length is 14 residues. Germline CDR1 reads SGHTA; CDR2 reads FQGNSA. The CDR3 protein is CASSLASGTGDQYF. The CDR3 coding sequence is TGTGCCAGCAGCTTAGCTAGCGGGACAGGGGACCAGTACTTC.

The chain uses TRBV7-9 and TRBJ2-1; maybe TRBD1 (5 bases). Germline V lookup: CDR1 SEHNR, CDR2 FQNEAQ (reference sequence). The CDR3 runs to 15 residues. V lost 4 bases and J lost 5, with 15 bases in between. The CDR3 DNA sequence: TGTGCCAGCAGCTCCAGGACCTGGGGCGACAATGAGCAGTTCTTC. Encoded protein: CASSSRTWGDNEQFF. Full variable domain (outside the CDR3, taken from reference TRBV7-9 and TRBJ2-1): DTGVSQNPRHKITKRGQNVTFRCDPISEHNRLYWYRQTLGQGPEFLTYFQNEAQLEKSRLLSDRFSAERPKGSFSTLEIQRTEQGDSAMYLCASSSRTWGDNEQFFGPGTRLTVL.

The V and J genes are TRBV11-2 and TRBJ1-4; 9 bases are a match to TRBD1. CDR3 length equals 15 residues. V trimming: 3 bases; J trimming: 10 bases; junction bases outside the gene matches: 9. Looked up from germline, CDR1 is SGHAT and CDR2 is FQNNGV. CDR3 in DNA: TGTGCCAGCAGCTTGCCGGGACAGGGAGGTTTAAAACTGTTTTTT. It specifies CASSLPGQGGLKLFF.